The T cell receptor beta chain under discussion was sequenced for a study of cytotoxic CD8 clonotypes in ibrutinib-treated CLL. Whole-study context: Each sample contained, on average, 255,043 productive templates and tens of thousands of productive rearrangements.

Study conclusions and caveats: Public clonotypes were seen rarely and were contracted or stable on treatment.

Deep sequencing aimed at 1 in 200,000 to 1 in 1 million T cells' resolution. Only in-frame clones appear in the TCRdb table, and some are missing; sequencing was by immunoSEQ multiplex PCR. Here the sample spans approximately 92,000 clones, approximately 80% being singletons. The CDR3 contains 16 residues. The V and J ends lost 1 base and 0 bases, in that order; junction bases with no gene match: 5. Per germline, CDR1 SGHAT and CDR2 FQNNGV. To note about this clone: The antigen is unknown.

The chain has TRBV11-2 and TRBJ2-7; 8 positions match TRBD1. The sequence was collected from a human donor with chronic lymphocytic leukemia. The sample was PBMCs, taken after 24 months of ibrutinib treatment. This CDR3 is CASSLVARGPSYEQYF. The CDR3 coding sequence is TGTGCCAGCAGCTTAGTGGCCAGGGGGCCCTCCTACGAGCAGTACTTC. Variable domain in full (rest from reference TRBV11-2 and TRBJ2-7): EAGVAQSPRYKIIEKRQSVAFWCNPISGHATLYWYQQILGQGPKLLIQFQNNGVVDDSQLPKDRFSAERLKGVDSTLKIQPAKLEDSAVYLCASSLVARGPSYEQYFGPGTRLTVT.